A single sample is the source of the 32 T cell receptor beta chains below, sequenced in a study of identifying expanded T cells in peripheral blood. Profiling relied on immunoSEQ multiplex PCR, and the TCRdb table lists in-frame clones only, not all of them. In the table there are some 93,000 clones, 88% of which are singletons. Sequencing input: blood. These TCRs come from a person aged 18 to 75 in good health.

This clone was found once. The chain has TRBV7-2 and TRBJ1-1; D unclear. Trimming shortened V by 5 bases and J by 3 bases, and 16 bases separated the two germline ends. Germline V gene data show CDR1 as SGHTA and CDR2 as FQGNSA. CDR3 length equals 15 residues. CDR3 sequence: CASSPHSGGDTEAFF. The CDR3 coding sequence is TGTGCCAGCAGCCCCCACTCCGGCGGGGACACTGAAGCTTTCTTT.

The rearrangement uses TRBV5-1 and TRBJ1-1; D is possibly TRBD1 (5 bases). The CDR3 runs to 14 residues. CDR1 and CDR2 from the germline V gene are SGHRS and YFSETQ. The ends were cut back, 0 bases at V and 4 bases at J, with 10 bases in the middle. CDR3 sequence reads: CASSLVGAGTEAFF. The CDR3 bases are TGCGCCAGCAGCTTGGTAGGGGCTGGCACTGAAGCTTTCTTT.

The V call is TRBV6-5, the J call TRBJ2-7, with TRBD1 matching 10 bases. The CDR3 has 15 residues. Germline V gene lookup returns CDR1 MNHEY and CDR2 SVGAGI. With V trimmed by 2 bases and J by 7 bases, 8 bases remained unmatched. DNA of the CDR3: TGTGCCAGCAGTTACGGTGGACAGGGGGAAGTGGAGCAGTACTTC. This gives the protein CASSYGGQGEVEQYF.

This chain uses TRBV5-6 with TRBJ1-3; possibly TRBD1 for D (6 bases). Trimming took off 5 bases at V and 0 bases at J, with 18 bases between the two ends. In germline, CDR1 is SGHDT, CDR2 YYEEEE. CDR3 size: 17 residues. This CDR3 is CASSLSSGGLSGNTIYF. CDR3 coding DNA: TGTGCCAGCAGTCTAAGCAGCGGGGGCCTCTCTGGAAACACCATATATTTT. Full variable domain (remainder filled in from reference TRBV5-6 and TRBJ1-3): DAGVTQSPTHLIKTRGQQVTLRCSPKSGHDTVSWYQQALGQGPQFIFQYYEEEERQRGNFPDRFSGHQFPNYSSELNVNALLLGDSALYLCASSLSSGGLSGNTIYFGEGSWLTVV.

The CDR3 DNA reads TGCAGTGCTAGAGGGTCGGAGGAAGCTTTCTTT. Translation gives CSARGSEEAFF. The chain is built from TRBV20-1 and TRBJ1-1; D unclear. Trimming took off 1 base at V and 8 bases at J, with 8 bases between the two ends. The CDR3 runs 11 residues. Germline V gives CDR1 DFQATT, CDR2 SNEGSKA (reference sequence).

The CDR3 sequence is CASSPPRPEVQYF. For the CDR3, the DNA is TGCGCCAGCAGCCCACCAAGGCCGGAGGTCCAGTACTTC. The gene calls are TRBV5-1 and TRBJ2-5; the D gene is possibly TRBD2 (5 bases). Per the germline V gene, CDR1 is SGHRS and CDR2 is YFSETQ. V was clipped by 4 bases and J by 10 bases, with 17 bases between them. This CDR3 spans 13 amino acids.

The chain recombines TRBV6-5 with TRBJ1-1, with 8 bases aligning to TRBD1. The germline V gene encodes CDR1 MNHEY and CDR2 SVGAGI. The CDR3 sequence is 14 residues long. V lost 6 bases and J lost 2; bases outside the gene matches: 5. Here the CDR3 DNA reads TGTGCCAGCAGCCAGGGACAGGAAAACACTGAAGCTTTCTTT. This encodes CASSQGQENTEAFF.

The chain recombines TRBV7-9 with TRBJ2-7; D gene ambiguous. Germline values: CDR1 SEHNR, CDR2 FQNEAQ (reference sequence). The CDR3 runs to 14 residues. Deletions cut 5 bases from V and 7 bases from J, with 18 bases between. As DNA, the CDR3 is TGTGCCAGCAGCCCCCCTCGGGCCCCACAGGAGCAGTACTTC. As protein: CASSPPRAPQEQYF.

The CDR3 sequence is CASSRGSDQPQHF. DNA for the CDR3: TGTGCCAGTAGCCGGGGGTCGGATCAGCCCCAGCATTTT. J is TRBJ1-5 and V is TRBV19; perhaps TRBD1 as D (5 bases). The CDR3 length is 13 residues. CDR1 is LNHDA, CDR2 SQIVND, per germline (reference sequence). V was clipped by 6 bases and J by 5 bases, with 11 bases between them.

J is TRBJ2-2 and V is TRBV7-7; a possible D gene is TRBD2 (5 bases). Trimming took off 6 bases at V and 3 bases at J, with 23 bases between the two ends. This CDR3 region has 18 residues. Germline CDR1 reads SSHAT; CDR2 reads FNYEAQ (reference sequence). CDR3 bases: TGTGCCAGCAGTGATAACCAAGTAGGAGGCGTCGACACCGGGGAGCTGTTTTTT. It yields the protein CASSDNQVGGVDTGELFF. Together with reference TRBV7-7 and TRBJ2-2, the CDR3 gives the full variable domain: GAGVSQSPRYKVTKRGQDVTLRCDPISSHATLYWYQQALGQGPEFLTYFNYEAQPDKSGLPSDRFSAERPEGSISTLTIQRTEQRDSAMYRCASSDNQVGGVDTGELFFGEGSRLTVL.

The V and J genes are TRBV19 and TRBJ1-1, with a tentative D call TRBD1 (5 bases). The CDR3 has 14 residues. Germline V gene lookup returns CDR1 LNHDA and CDR2 SQIVND (reference sequence). Trimming cost V 3 bases and J 5 bases, with 13 bases left between them. The chain's CDR3 is CASSIWDARTEAFF. The CDR3 DNA is TGTGCCAGTAGTATTTGGGACGCAAGGACTGAAGCTTTCTTT. Together with reference TRBV19 and TRBJ1-1, the CDR3 gives the full variable domain: DGGITQSPKYLFRKEGQNVTLSCEQNLNHDAMYWYRQDPGQGLRLIYYSQIVNDFQKGDIAEGYSVSREKKESFPLTVTSAQKNPTAFYLCASSIWDARTEAFFGQGTRLTVV.

The J gene is TRBJ2-2, the V gene TRBV30, with D unclear. V was cut by 2 bases and J by 4 bases, with 8 bases left in between. This CDR3 spans 13 amino acids. Germline values: CDR1 GTSNPN, CDR2 SVGIG (reference sequence). CDR3 region: CAWSIPSTGELFF. CDR3 sequence (DNA): TGTGCCTGGAGTATCCCAAGCACCGGGGAGCTGTTTTTT.

The V and J genes are TRBV18 and TRBJ1-2; D gene uncertain. V was clipped by 6 bases and J by 2 bases, with 10 bases between them. Germline CDR1 is KGHSH and CDR2 is LQKENI. The CDR3 spans 13 residues. CDR3 DNA: TGTGCCAGCTCCCCAGACAAAAACTATGGCTACACCTTC. Encoded protein: CASSPDKNYGYTF.

The rearrangement links TRBV7-2 to TRBJ1-2; 9 nucleotides agree with TRBD1. The junction had 6 bases not matched to a gene; V was cut back by 5 bases and J by 5 bases. Germline V gene data show CDR1 as SGHTA and CDR2 as FQGNSA. The CDR3 consists of 14 residues. DNA for the CDR3: TGTGCCAGCAGCCTAGGGACAGGGTTTTATGGCTACACCTTC. It specifies CASSLGTGFYGYTF.

The chain recombines TRBV7-9 with TRBJ1-2, with 7 positions matching TRBD1. The CDR3 totals 15 residues. V lost 5 bases, J lost 8 bases, and 14 bases stayed unmatched. Germline loops: CDR1 SEHNR, CDR2 FQNEAQ (reference sequence). The CDR3 sequence: CASSPTRDSSAGYTF. DNA for the CDR3: TGTGCCAGCAGCCCTACGCGGGACAGTAGTGCAGGCTACACCTTC.

The chain joins TRBV4-1 to TRBJ1-2; the match to TRBD1 covers 9 bases. This CDR3 region has 16 residues. Germline assignment: CDR1 MGHRA and CDR2 YSYEKL. Trimming removed 2 bases from V and 3 bases from J; junction bases left unmatched: 7. CDR3 bases: TGCGCCAGCAGCCAACCGATACAGGGGGCTTACTATGGCTACACCTTC. It yields the protein CASSQPIQGAYYGYTF.

The chain carries TRBV19 and TRBJ2-1; 9 bases agree with TRBD1. CDR3 size: 18 residues. Germline trimming cut 5 bases from V and 4 bases from J; bases unmatched to any gene: 15. Germline lookup yields CDR1 LNHDA and CDR2 SQIVND (reference sequence). CDR3 DNA: TGTGCCAGTAGTTTCAGCACGGGACAGGGAGTAGGATACAATGAGCAGTTCTTC. This gives the protein CASSFSTGQGVGYNEQFF. Based on the CDR3 plus reference TRBV19 and TRBJ2-1, the full variable domain is DGGITQSPKYLFRKEGQNVTLSCEQNLNHDAMYWYRQDPGQGLRLIYYSQIVNDFQKGDIAEGYSVSREKKESFPLTVTSAQKNPTAFYLCASSFSTGQGVGYNEQFFGPGTRLTVL.

This clone appeared a single time. J is TRBJ2-2 and V is TRBV4-1; TRBD1 matches 9 bases. Germline lookup yields CDR1 MGHRA and CDR2 YSYEKL. The CDR3 spans 18 residues. The V and J ends lost 0 bases and 2 bases, in that order; junction bases with no gene match: 7. The CDR3 bases are TGCGCCAGCAGCCAAGAATCGGGACAGGGACCTAACACCGGGGAGCTGTTTTTT. This encodes CASSQESGQGPNTGELFF.

The genes are TRBV29-1 and TRBJ2-7; 9 bases are a match to TRBD1. This CDR3 has 12 residues. Germline loops: CDR1 SQVTM, CDR2 ANQGSEA. V was pared by 7 bases and J by 4 bases, with 5 bases of the junction left unmatched. The CDR3 loop reads CSGGTGKYEQYF. The CDR3 DNA reads as TGCAGCGGGGGGACAGGGAAATACGAGCAGTACTTC.

The chain's CDR3 is CASSLPAGGNEQFF. CDR3 DNA: TGCGCCAGCAGCTTACCAGCCGGGGGGAATGAGCAGTTCTTC. V and J are TRBV5-1 and TRBJ2-1, with 7 bases identical to TRBD2. The CDR3 runs to 14 residues. The germline V gene has CDR1 SGHRS and CDR2 YFSETQ. The trim removed 2 bases at V and 7 bases at J, leaving 6 bases unmatched.

The chain combines TRBV12-5 with TRBJ1-1, with a weak D call TRBD1 (6 bases). CDR1 is LGHNT, CDR2 FRNRAP, per germline. The CDR3 runs to 13 residues. Trimming took off 9 bases at V and 4 bases at J, with 15 bases between the two ends. CDR3 DNA sequence: TGTGCTAGCTGGGGTGGGGGCGGCACTGAAGCTTTCTTT. Translated, it gives CASWGGGGTEAFF.

CDR3 sequence reads: CASTPWGNSNQPQHF. CDR3 in DNA: TGTGCCAGCACCCCCTGGGGGAATAGCAATCAGCCCCAGCATTTT. This rearrangement joins TRBV6-1 to TRBJ1-5, with a tentative D call TRBD1 (5 bases). Per germline, CDR1 MNHNS and CDR2 SASEGT. CDR3 length: 15 amino acids. V lost 7 bases to trimming and J lost 0 bases, with 13 bases between them.

This rearrangement joins TRBV10-3 to TRBJ1-6; possibly TRBD1 for D (5 bases). CDR1 and CDR2 from the germline V gene are ENHRY and SYGVKD. Deletions cut 0 bases from V and 9 bases from J, with 12 bases between. This CDR3 has 15 amino acids. The CDR3 sequence is CAISESGGDGSPLHF. CDR3 nucleotides: TGTGCCATCAGTGAGTCCGGTGGGGACGGTTCACCCCTCCACTTT.

This chain connects TRBV30 to TRBJ1-6; D is undetermined. Trimming shortened V by 2 bases and J by 7 bases, and 15 bases separated the two germline ends. Per the germline V gene, CDR1 is GTSNPN and CDR2 is SVGIG (reference sequence). CDR3 length: 15 residues. CDR3 residues: CAWSLRPGWNSPLHF. The DNA for the CDR3 is TGTGCCTGGAGTTTACGACCGGGGTGGAATTCACCCCTCCACTTT.

V gene TRBV19 combines with J gene TRBJ1-1; 8 nucleotides match TRBD1. This CDR3 spans 14 amino acids. CDR1 is LNHDA and CDR2 is SQIVND in the germline V gene (reference sequence). J was trimmed by 6 bases and V by 5 bases; bases with no gene match: 8. CDR3: CASSSWTGTAEAFF. CDR3 DNA: TGTGCCAGTAGTTCATGGACAGGGACGGCTGAAGCTTTCTTT.

This chain connects TRBV19 to TRBJ2-7; maybe TRBD1 (5 bases). The CDR3 is made up of 15 amino acids. Trimming stripped 1 base from V and 5 bases from J, with 15 bases between. Germline V CDR1 and CDR2: LNHDA, SQIVND (reference sequence). CDR3 sequence (DNA): TGTGCCAGTAGTATAGGACTGCAGGGAACAAACGAGCAGTACTTC. As protein: CASSIGLQGTNEQYF.

J is TRBJ1-2 and V is TRBV4-2; weak D call: TRBD1 (5 bases). Germline values: CDR1 LGHNA, CDR2 YNFKEQ. V gave up 1 base and J gave up 2 bases, with 14 bases separating them. CDR3 length: 16 amino acids. CDR3 DNA: TGTGCCAGCAGCCAAGCAGCCGCGACAGTGAACTATGGCTACACCTTC. It encodes CASSQAAATVNYGYTF.

This clone was detected once. The DNA of the CDR3 is TGTGCCAGCAGTTTAAGGGCAGGGGGCCTGCTATCCACGAACACTGAAGCTTTCTTT. Residues: CASSLRAGGLLSTNTEAFF. This chain connects TRBV27 to TRBJ1-1, with 8 bases identical to TRBD1. V was clipped by 2 bases and J by 1 base; unmatched bases: 15. CDR3 length equals 19 residues. The germline V gene encodes CDR1 MNHEY and CDR2 SMNVEV (reference sequence).

The rearrangement joins TRBV7-9 to TRBJ2-6; TRBD2 aligns across 8 bases. Germline CDR1 is SEHNR and CDR2 is FQNEAQ (reference sequence). CDR3 length: 17 residues. With 5 bases clipped from V and 2 bases from J, the junction kept 8 bases outside the gene matches. The CDR3 DNA reads as TGTGCCAGCAGCCGCCCAGCGGGGGCTGCTGGGGCCAACGTCCTGACTTTC. Its translation is CASSRPAGAAGANVLTF.

The chain uses TRBV30 and TRBJ1-6; TRBD1 agrees at 8 bases. This CDR3 has 17 amino acids. V trimming: 3 bases; J trimming: 14 bases; junction bases outside the gene matches: 21. The germline V gene encodes CDR1 GTSNPN and CDR2 SVGIG (reference sequence). DNA for the CDR3: TGTGCCTGGAGATTAGGGCTTTTCGGGACAGGCGGATCAACCCTCCACTTT. Its translation is CAWRLGLFGTGGSTLHF.

J is TRBJ2-1 and V is TRBV5-6; 16 bases match TRBD2. After removal of 1 base from V and 2 bases from J, the junction contained 6 bases not matched to a gene. The CDR3 has 19 residues. The germline V gene encodes CDR1 SGHDT and CDR2 YYEEEE. CDR3 sequence: CASSLPGTSGRGAYNEQFF. CDR3 DNA sequence: TGTGCCAGCAGCTTGCCCGGGACTAGCGGGAGGGGGGCCTACAATGAGCAGTTCTTC.

V and J are TRBV6-1 and TRBJ2-7, with 8 bases matching TRBD2. CDR1 is MNHNS and CDR2 is SASEGT in the germline V gene. The CDR3 runs 15 residues. The junction had 6 bases not matched to a gene; V was cut back by 5 bases and J by 0 bases. The CDR3 spells CASSRVSGNSYEQYF. The CDR3, as DNA: TGTGCCAGCAGTCGTGTTAGCGGGAACTCCTACGAGCAGTACTTC.